This T cell receptor (beta chain) was identified in a study of blood T cell repertoires in COVID-19. For the study at large: Sources were T cells, B-cell-depleted T cells, or PBMCs; the material itself was cDNA or gDNA.

Categorization into cohorts depended on clinical history that participants reported. In the original workflow: Estimation of nucleated cell counts relied on the amplification of reference gene primers. TCRdb's copy holds only in-frame clones and misses some; the assay was immunoSEQ multiplex PCR. The V and J calls and clone size come from that table; D and trimming were worked out from the DNA. The profile shows 200,000 to 250,000 clones, around 81% of them singletons. This CDR3 comprises 13 residues. With 4 bases removed from V and 7 bases from J, the gap between germline ends came to 10 bases. Per germline, CDR1 WNHNN and CDR2 SYGVQD (reference sequence).

The source is a man aged 25 to 45 with acute COVID-19. The V and J genes are TRBV10-1 and TRBJ2-2; D gene uncertain. The sample was PBMCs or T cells enriched from blood (not recorded which). The CDR3 region is CASSAGPNGELFF. The CDR3, as DNA: TGCGCCAGCAGTGCAGGTCCGAACGGGGAGCTGTTTTTT.